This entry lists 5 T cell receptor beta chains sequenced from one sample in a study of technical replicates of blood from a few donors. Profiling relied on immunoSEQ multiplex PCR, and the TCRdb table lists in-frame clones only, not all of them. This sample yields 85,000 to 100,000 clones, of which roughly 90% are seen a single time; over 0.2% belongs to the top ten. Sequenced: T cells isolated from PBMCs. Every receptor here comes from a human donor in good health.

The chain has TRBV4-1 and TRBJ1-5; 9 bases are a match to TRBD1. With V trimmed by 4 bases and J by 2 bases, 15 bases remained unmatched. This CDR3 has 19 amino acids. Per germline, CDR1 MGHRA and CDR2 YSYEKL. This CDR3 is CASSPFSTGGYRGNQPQHF. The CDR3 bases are TGCGCCAGCAGCCCCTTCAGCACAGGGGGCTACAGGGGCAATCAGCCCCAGCATTTT.

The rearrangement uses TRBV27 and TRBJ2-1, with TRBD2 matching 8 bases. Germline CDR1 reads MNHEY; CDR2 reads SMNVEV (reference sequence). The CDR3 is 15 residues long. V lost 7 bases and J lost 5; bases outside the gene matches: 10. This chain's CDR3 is CASNQKRGGHNEQFF. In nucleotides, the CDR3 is TGTGCCAGCAACCAGAAGCGCGGGGGGCACAATGAGCAGTTCTTC.

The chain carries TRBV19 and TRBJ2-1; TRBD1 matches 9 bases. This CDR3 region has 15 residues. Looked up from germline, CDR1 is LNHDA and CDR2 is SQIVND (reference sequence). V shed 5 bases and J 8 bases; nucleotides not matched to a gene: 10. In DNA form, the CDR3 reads TGTGCCAGTAGTTTCGGGACAGGGAAGGGGGATGAGCAGTTCTTC. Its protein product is CASSFGTGKGDEQFF.

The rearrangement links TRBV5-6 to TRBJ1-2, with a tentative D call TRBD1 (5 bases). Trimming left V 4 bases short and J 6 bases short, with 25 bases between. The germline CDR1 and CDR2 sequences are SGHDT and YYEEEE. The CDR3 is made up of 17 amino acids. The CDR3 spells CASSPAPGGAPSDGYTF. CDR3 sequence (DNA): TGTGCCAGCAGCCCCGCCCCAGGAGGGGCCCCTTCGGATGGCTACACCTTC.

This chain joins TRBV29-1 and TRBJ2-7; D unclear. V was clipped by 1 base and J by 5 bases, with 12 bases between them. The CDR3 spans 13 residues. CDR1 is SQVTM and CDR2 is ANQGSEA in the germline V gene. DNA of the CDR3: TGCAGCGTTGAAGGTTCGCGGCGCAACGAGCAGTACTTC. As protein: CSVEGSRRNEQYF.